The 9 T cell receptor beta chains given below trace back to one sample, sequenced in a study of regulatory T cells in long-lasting Graves disease. For TCR beta, libraries came from iRepertoire HTBI primers and Arm-PCR of CDR3 regions. One entry per CDR3 protein results from TCRdb running MiXCR on the multiplex PCR reads. The data show 300,000 to 500,000 distinct CDR3 sequences, with less than 25% seen just once and under 25% held by the top ten. Specified time point: persistent/refractory GD, antithyroid drugs over 5 years with positive TRAb. RNA from PBMCs was the source of the TCR library. Sequenced here: peripheral blood mononuclear cells (PBMCs), sampled when the disease was refractory, from a patient treated with antithyroid drugs. These receptor sequences come from a female donor with Graves disease.

This clonotype was recorded many times. The V gene is TRBV6-1, the J gene TRBJ2-5, with 12 bases matching TRBD2. This CDR3 has 16 residues. V lost 4 bases to trimming and J lost 4 bases; unmatched junction nucleotides: 7. Germline V gene data show CDR1 as MNHNS and CDR2 as SASEGT. CDR3 sequence (DNA): TGTGCCAGCAGTGCCCCGGGACTAGCGGGCCCAGAGACCCAGTACTTC. This sequence encodes CASSAPGLAGPETQYF.

The chain has TRBV11-2 and TRBJ1-1; 8 bases are a match to TRBD1. CDR1 and CDR2 from the germline V gene are SGHAT and FQNNGV. Trimming cost V 5 bases and J 2 bases; bases outside gene matches: 10. The CDR3 is 16 residues long. The CDR3 coding sequence is TGTGCCAGCAGCCTAGGGGACAGGAGGAGTAACACTGAAGCTTTCTTT. Encoded protein: CASSLGDRRSNTEAFF.

This clonotype was recorded at least ten times. V usage is TRBV12-3 or TRBV12-4 and J usage is TRBJ1-4; no clear D gene. Trimming took off 6 bases at V and 9 bases at J, with 8 bases between the two ends. The CDR3 contains 11 residues. CDR3 sequence: CASSMGKKLFF. CDR3 nucleotides: TGTGCCAGCAGCATGGGAAAAAAACTGTTTTTT.

The chain has TRBV20-1 and TRBJ1-5, with a tentative D call TRBD1 (5 bases). Trimming took 0 bases from V and 0 from J, leaving 18 bases between them. The CDR3 covers 18 residues. Germline V gene data show CDR1 as DFQATT and CDR2 as SNEGSKA (reference sequence). The CDR3 region has the DNA TGCAGTGCTAGAGATATGGCAGGGCCCAACTATAGCAATCAGCCCCAGCATTTT. Its translation: CSARDMAGPNYSNQPQHF.

This clonotype was seen many times. The chain combines TRBV12-3 or TRBV12-4 with TRBJ2-7, with D perhaps TRBD2 (5 bases). This CDR3 region has 11 residues. Trimming removed 3 bases from V and 7 bases from J, with 7 bases in between. As DNA, the CDR3 is TGTGCCAGCAGTTTTTTAGCGGAGCAGTACTTC. It encodes CASSFLAEQYF.

The chain links TRBV19 to TRBJ1-5; D may be TRBD1 (6 bases). This CDR3 spans 15 amino acids. The germline gives CDR1 LNHDA, CDR2 SQIVND (reference sequence). V lost 6 bases, J lost 6 bases, and 18 bases lay in between. The CDR3 DNA reads TGTGCCAGTAGAATTACTCCAGGGGTTGGTCAGCCCCAGCATTTT. It yields the protein CASRITPGVGQPQHF. Full variable domain (rest looked up from reference TRBV19 and TRBJ1-5): DGGITQSPKYLFRKEGQNVTLSCEQNLNHDAMYWYRQDPGQGLRLIYYSQIVNDFQKGDIAEGYSVSREKKESFPLTVTSAQKNPTAFYLCASRITPGVGQPQHFGDGTRLSIL.

The gene calls are TRBV20-1 and TRBJ2-6; no clear D. CDR3 size: 16 residues. Trimming left V 1 base short and J 0 bases short, with 10 bases between. The germline gives CDR1 DFQATT, CDR2 SNEGSKA (reference sequence). The CDR3 sequence: CSARGGDHSGANVLTF. Here the CDR3 DNA reads TGCAGTGCTAGAGGCGGCGATCACTCTGGGGCCAACGTCCTGACTTTC.

The table lists this clonotype with a few counts. The CDR3 coding sequence is TGTGCCTGGAGTTTAACCAGGGGGAGCGGTGGCTACACCTTC. Its translation: CAWSLTRGSGGYTF. The rearrangement links TRBV30 to TRBJ1-2; TRBD1 matches 7 bases. The trim removed 2 bases at V and 7 bases at J, leaving 10 bases unmatched. The germline gives CDR1 GTSNPN, CDR2 SVGIG (reference sequence). This CDR3 is 14 amino acids long.

The chain couples TRBV12-3 or TRBV12-4 to TRBJ2-3; D uncertain. This CDR3 is 13 amino acids long. Trimming took off 4 bases at V and 7 bases at J, with 12 bases between the two ends. The CDR3 loop reads CASSSNLENTQYF. In DNA, the CDR3 is TGTGCCAGCAGTTCCAACTTGGAGAATACGCAGTATTTT.